This passage covers 18 T cell receptor beta chains from one sample sequenced in a study of T cell repertoires in cytomegalovirus infection. TCRdb recomputed calls from the reads with MiXCR, one row per CDR3 protein. The data show roughly 720,000 distinct CDR3 sequences, 35% to 40% seen once. The material sequenced was PBMCs. These receptors originate from a human donor in good health (CMV status not recorded). Some clones in this sample may be carry-over from other donors' samples.

This chain joins TRBV7-2 and TRBJ2-5; D is perhaps TRBD1 (5 bases). V was clipped by 10 bases and J by 1 base, with 16 bases between them. Per the germline V gene, CDR1 is SGHTA and CDR2 is FQGNSA. The CDR3 spans 14 residues. As DNA, the CDR3 is TGTGCCATCAGGTTGGGGCGCTCCCAAGAGACCCAGTACTTC. Amino acids: CAIRLGRSQETQYF.

The table lists this clonotype with many counts. The V call is TRBV7-6, the J call TRBJ2-2; 7 bases fit TRBD1. Trimming at V came to 8 bases and at J to 2 bases, leaving 5 bases not matched to a gene. There are 14 residues in the CDR3. Germline V gives CDR1 SGHVS, CDR2 FNYEAQ. CDR3 in amino acids: CASRGDSNTGELFF. CDR3 DNA sequence: TGTGCCAGCCGAGGGGACAGTAACACCGGGGAGCTGTTTTTT. Together with reference TRBV7-6 and TRBJ2-2, the CDR3 gives the full variable domain: GAGVSQSPRYKVTKRGQDVALRCDPISGHVSLYWYRQALGQGPEFLTYFNYEAQQDKSGLPNDRFSAERPEGSISTLTIQRTEQRDSAMYRCASRGDSNTGELFFGEGSRLTVL.

This clonotype was detected many times. This chain uses TRBV7-2 with TRBJ2-5; D is possibly TRBD1 or TRBD2 (5 bases each). Trimming took 7 bases from V and 2 from J, leaving 14 bases between them. The CDR3 covers 14 residues. The germline V gene has CDR1 SGHTA and CDR2 FQGNSA. Here the CDR3 reads CASTRRDGQETQYF. DNA of the CDR3: TGTGCCAGCACCCGACGGGACGGTCAAGAGACCCAGTACTTC.

The chain has TRBV5-1 and TRBJ2-7; 8 nucleotides match TRBD2. The CDR3 has 16 amino acids. Germline CDR1 reads SGHRS; CDR2 reads YFSETQ. V gave up 1 base and J gave up 1 base; unmatched junction bases: 7. CDR3 nucleotides: TGCGCCAGCAGCTTGCAGCCGGGACTAGTTTCCTACGAGCAGTACTTC. Residues: CASSLQPGLVSYEQYF.

This clonotype was picked up a small number of times. This rearrangement joins TRBV10-3 to TRBJ2-3; maybe TRBD1 (6 bases). Trimming took 10 bases from V and 6 from J, leaving 11 bases between them. Germline CDR1 is ENHRY and CDR2 is SYGVKD. The CDR3 extends over 11 amino acids. CDR3 sequence: CATGQSDTQYF. CDR3 nucleotides: TGTGCCACGGGACAATCGGATACGCAGTATTTT.

Only one count was recorded for this clonotype. In this CDR3 the conserved last residue, phenylalanine or tryptophan, is missing, so a read error is likely. The chain employs TRBV7-3 and TRBJ2-1; D uncertain. The CDR3 sequence is 11 residues long. Germline V CDR1 and CDR2: SGHTA, FQGTGA. V dropped 10 bases and J dropped 7 bases, with 11 bases sitting between them. As DNA, the CDR3 is TGTGCCAACCTCTCTAGGAATGAGCAGTTCTTA. Its protein is CANLSRNEQFL.

This sequence joins TRBV4-1 and TRBJ1-6, with 8 bases fitting TRBD1. Trimming cost V 1 base and J 8 bases; bases outside gene matches: 10. The CDR3 sequence is 17 residues long. Germline CDR1 reads MGHRA; CDR2 reads YSYEKL. The CDR3, as DNA: TGCGCCAGCAGCCAAGCGTGGACAGGGAGGTTGGATTCACCCCTCCACTTT. Amino acid sequence: CASSQAWTGRLDSPLHF.

This chain connects TRBV5-5 to TRBJ2-1; 8 bases align to TRBD2. Looked up from germline, CDR1 is SGHKS and CDR2 is YYEKEE (reference sequence). V shed 4 bases, J shed 2 bases, and the junction held 8 bases outside the gene matches. The CDR3 consists of 16 residues. The CDR3: CASSPAGLATYNEQFF. CDR3 nucleotide sequence: TGTGCCAGCAGCCCAGCAGGACTAGCCACCTACAATGAGCAGTTCTTC.

Only a few counts were recorded for this clonotype. This chain connects TRBV7-6 to TRBJ1-1; no firm D call. The CDR3 loop spans 15 amino acids. V was cut by 4 bases and J by 0 bases, with 12 bases left in between. Per the germline V gene, CDR1 is SGHVS and CDR2 is FNYEAQ. The CDR3 is CASSSEHPMNTEAFF. Written as DNA, the CDR3 is TGTGCCAGCAGCTCGGAACACCCTATGAACACTGAAGCTTTCTTT.

This clonotype has just a few counts. The chain is built from TRBV28 and TRBJ1-5; D is ambiguous. Germline-derived CDR1 and CDR2 are MDHEN and SYDVKM. The length of the CDR3 is 17 residues. Trimming shortened V by 3 bases and J by 3 bases, and 18 bases separated the two germline ends. As DNA, the CDR3 is TGTGCCAGCAGTTTCCACCTTCTAGGGCCAGTCAATCAGCCCCAGCATTTT. The encoded protein is CASSFHLLGPVNQPQHF. Based on the CDR3 plus reference TRBV28 and TRBJ1-5, the full variable domain is DVKVTQSSRYLVKRTGEKVFLECVQDMDHENMFWYRQDPGLGLRLIYFSYDVKMKEKGDIPEGYSVSREKKERFSLILESASTNQTSMYLCASSFHLLGPVNQPQHFGDGTRLSIL.

The gene calls are TRBV11-2 and TRBJ1-1, with D unresolved. Trimming stripped 0 bases from V and 7 bases from J, with 9 bases between. The CDR3 is 13 residues long. Per germline, CDR1 SGHAT and CDR2 FQNNGV. CDR3 DNA: TGTGCCAGCAGCTTAGATCGGATTCGTGAAGCTTTCTTT. Protein product: CASSLDRIREAFF.

The J gene is TRBJ1-6, the V gene TRBV6-8; D gene uncertain. Germline loops: CDR1 MNHGY, CDR2 SAAAGT. The CDR3 is made up of 15 amino acids. Trimming left V 2 bases short and J 7 bases short, with 12 bases between. CDR3 amino acids: CASSYTGRQNSPLHF. CDR3 in DNA: TGTGCCAGCAGTTACACCGGACGGCAAAATTCACCCCTCCACTTT.

This clonotype has more than one count but fewer than ten. V usage is TRBV28 and J usage is TRBJ2-3; weak D call: TRBD1 (5 bases). The CDR3 has 15 residues. V gave up 3 bases and J gave up 2 bases, with 12 bases separating them. Germline V gene sequence: CDR1 MDHEN, CDR2 SYDVKM. The CDR3 region has the DNA TGTGCCAGCAGTTTGGTTACAGGATCCACAGATACGCAGTATTTT. Protein: CASSLVTGSTDTQYF.

This clonotype was seen a few times. This sequence joins TRBV5-5 and TRBJ1-6; tentatively, D is TRBD1 (6 bases). CDR3 length: 15 residues. Trimming pared 4 bases from V and 9 bases from J, leaving 17 bases between. Germline V lookup: CDR1 SGHKS, CDR2 YYEKEE (reference sequence). The CDR3 reads CASSLSGQAGSPLHF. The CDR3 nucleotides read TGTGCCAGCAGCCTCTCGGGACAAGCGGGTTCACCCCTCCACTTT.

This clonotype was detected a few times. The chain has TRBV12-3 or TRBV12-4 and TRBJ2-1; TRBD2 matches at 11 bases. J was trimmed by 9 bases and V by 6 bases; bases with no gene match: 13. This CDR3 is built from 16 residues. This CDR3 reads CASRPLAGGPEGEQFF. CDR3 nucleotides: TGTGCCAGCAGACCTTTAGCGGGAGGGCCCGAGGGTGAGCAGTTCTTC.

In its sample, this clonotype was seen a few times. The chain couples TRBV4-1 to TRBJ2-1, with 13 bases lining up with TRBD2. The CDR3 is made up of 18 amino acids. After removal of 0 bases from V and 6 bases from J, the junction contained 8 bases not matched to a gene. Germline-derived CDR1 and CDR2 are MGHRA and YSYEKL. This CDR3 is CASSQDRTSGSWGNEQFF. CDR3 bases: TGCGCCAGCAGCCAAGATAGGACTAGCGGGAGTTGGGGCAATGAGCAGTTCTTC.

This clonotype has only a few counts. This chain links TRBV28 with TRBJ1-2; D not certain. The CDR3 is made up of 15 amino acids. Trimming pared 5 bases from V and 5 bases from J, leaving 18 bases between. Germline assignment: CDR1 MDHEN and CDR2 SYDVKM. CDR3 sequence: CASSPYQLYWYGYTF. The DNA of the CDR3 is TGTGCCAGCAGTCCCTACCAACTATACTGGTATGGCTACACCTTC.

This clonotype came up a few times. The chain is built from TRBV6-1 and TRBJ2-7; TRBD2 is a possible D gene (6 bases). V gave up 3 bases and J gave up 5 bases, with 14 bases separating them. The CDR3 length is 14 residues. The germline V gene encodes CDR1 MNHNS and CDR2 SASEGT. The CDR3, as DNA: TGTGCCAGCAGTGATTGGGGTGGGAGGAACGAGCAGTACTTC. This encodes CASSDWGGRNEQYF.